Listed here are 15 T cell receptor beta chains from one sample, sequenced in a study of cytomegalovirus exposure and HLA in healthy donors. PCR amplification relied on 60 Vbeta primers (plus 13 Jbeta primers). Clones were sequenced by immunoSEQ multiplex PCR, and TCRdb holds only the in-frame ones, with some missing. The sample has 180,000 or so clones, around 85% seen once. The sequencing sample was made of PBMCs. The source is a man in his late teens or twenties in good health and CMV-seropositive.

This chain connects TRBV5-6 to TRBJ1-4; TRBD1 might be the D (5 bases). CDR1 and CDR2 from the germline V gene are SGHDT and YYEEEE. CDR3 size: 13 residues. V was clipped by 2 bases and J by 4 bases, with 6 bases between them. This chain's CDR3 is CASSLGVNEKLFF. The CDR3 region has the DNA TGTGCCAGCAGCTTAGGGGTTAATGAAAAACTGTTTTTT.

This clone was seen once. CDR3 coding DNA: TGTGCCAGCAGCCAGGCTTACAGGGGCAGCAATTCACCCCTCCACTTT. It specifies CASSQAYRGSNSPLHF. The chain links TRBV14 to TRBJ1-6; 7 bases line up with TRBD1. After removal of 3 bases from V and 7 bases from J, the junction contained 9 bases not matched to a gene. Germline CDR1 is SGHDN and CDR2 is FVKESK. The CDR3 is 16 amino acids.

Remarks on this clone: A junction end diverges from the germline sequence, so it may reflect a read error. The chain carries TRBV7-9 and TRBJ2-7; no clear D. Per the germline V gene, CDR1 is SEHNR and CDR2 is FQNEAQ (reference sequence). The CDR3 length is 16 residues. CDR3 sequence reads: CSSSLTHAQSSYEQYF. CDR3 bases: TGTTCCAGCAGCTTAACCCATGCACAGAGCTCCTACGAGCAGTACTTC.

V gene TRBV28 combines with J gene TRBJ1-2; unclear D gene. The ends were cut back, 4 bases at V and 8 bases at J, with 20 bases in the middle. Per germline, CDR1 MDHEN and CDR2 SYDVKM. The CDR3 has 15 residues. The CDR3 reads CASSSPTPYSGGYTF. In DNA form, the CDR3 reads TGTGCCAGCAGTTCTCCCACCCCCTACAGTGGCGGCTACACCTTC.

The CDR3 loop is CASREPRETQYF. The CDR3 nucleotides read TGCGCCAGCAGGGAGCCGCGGGAGACCCAGTACTTC. The chain uses TRBV5-1 and TRBJ2-5; D not certain. The germline gives CDR1 SGHRS, CDR2 YFSETQ. The CDR3 is 12 residues long. V lost 5 bases and J 5 bases, leaving 10 bases between the germline ends.

The chain joins TRBV19 to TRBJ2-1, with 7 bases that match TRBD2. With 4 bases clipped from V and 2 bases from J, the junction kept 8 bases outside the gene matches. Germline-derived CDR1 and CDR2 are LNHDA and SQIVND (reference sequence). The CDR3 length is 16 residues. In DNA form, the CDR3 reads TGTGCCAGTAGTACCCGGACTAGTACTGCCTACAATGAGCAGTTCTTC. It is translated as CASSTRTSTAYNEQFF. Filled out from reference TRBV19 and TRBJ2-1, the complete variable domain reads DGGITQSPKYLFRKEGQNVTLSCEQNLNHDAMYWYRQDPGQGLRLIYYSQIVNDFQKGDIAEGYSVSREKKESFPLTVTSAQKNPTAFYLCASSTRTSTAYNEQFFGPGTRLTVL.

The V and J genes are TRBV9 and TRBJ1-2, with 8 positions matching TRBD1. Germline V gene lookup returns CDR1 SGDLS and CDR2 YYNGEE. Germline trimming cut 4 bases from V and 4 bases from J; bases unmatched to any gene: 15. The CDR3 has 17 amino acids. The CDR3: CASSTRPDRGPPYGYTF. The CDR3 DNA follows: TGTGCCAGCAGCACACGCCCCGACAGGGGTCCGCCCTATGGCTACACCTTC.

The V gene is TRBV25-1, the J gene TRBJ2-2; D might be TRBD2 (6 bases). V lost 0 bases to trimming and J lost 1 base, with 12 bases between them. CDR1 is MGHDK, CDR2 SYGVNS, per germline. The CDR3 is made up of 17 amino acids. The CDR3 loop is CASSEYSLAQNTGELFF. DNA of the CDR3: TGTGCCAGCAGTGAATATTCCCTAGCGCAGAACACCGGGGAGCTGTTTTTT.

This chain links TRBV18 with TRBJ1-4; tentative D call: TRBD1 (5 bases). The CDR3 runs to 15 residues. Germline V gene sequence: CDR1 KGHSH, CDR2 LQKENI. Trimming removed 6 bases at V and 2 bases at J, with 13 bases between. CDR3 sequence (DNA): TGTGCCAGCTCCCCGCCGGGGGGGACTAATGAAAAACTGTTTTTT. Its protein is CASSPPGGTNEKLFF.

The gene calls are TRBV11-2 and TRBJ1-2; 7 bases are shared with TRBD1. Germline CDR1 is SGHAT and CDR2 is FQNNGV. There are 12 residues in the CDR3. The junction had 5 bases not matched to a gene; V was cut back by 5 bases and J by 8 bases. The CDR3 is CASSPTGYGYTF. The CDR3 region has the DNA TGTGCCAGCAGCCCGACAGGGTACGGCTACACCTTC.

The rearrangement uses TRBV2 and TRBJ2-2; the match to TRBD2 covers 8 bases. Trimming at V came to 2 bases and at J to 7 bases, leaving 6 bases not matched to a gene. Germline-derived CDR1 and CDR2 are SNHLY and FYNNEI. This CDR3 is built from 15 residues. CDR3 residues: CASSERRGEGGELFF. The DNA for the CDR3 is TGTGCCAGCAGTGAAAGGCGGGGGGAAGGCGGGGAGCTGTTTTTT.

The rearrangement uses TRBV6-5 and TRBJ1-1; D remains ambiguous. The CDR3 contains 14 residues. CDR1 and CDR2 from the germline V gene are MNHEY and SVGAGI. The V gene lost 2 bases and the J gene lost 2 bases, with 9 bases spanning the gap. The CDR3 nucleotides are TGTGCCAGCAGTTACCAGTCACTAAACACTGAAGCTTTCTTT. It yields the protein CASSYQSLNTEAFF.

V and J are TRBV5-6 and TRBJ1-6, with 7 bases fitting TRBD1. Germline V gene sequence: CDR1 SGHDT, CDR2 YYEEEE. Trimming took 1 base from V and 6 from J; bases not matched to a gene: 7. The CDR3 sequence is 16 residues long. This CDR3 reads CASSLIAAGGNSPLHF. CDR3 nucleotide sequence: TGTGCCAGCAGCTTGATCGCGGCAGGGGGTAATTCACCCCTCCACTTT.

The genes are TRBV13 and TRBJ1-2, with 9 bases fitting TRBD1. CDR1 and CDR2 from the germline V gene are PRHDT and FYEKMQ (reference sequence). The V segment lost 1 base and the J segment 4 bases; nucleotides outside the gene matches: 10. The CDR3 contains 17 residues. The CDR3 DNA is TGTGCCAGCAGCTTAGCCCCCGGGACAGGGTACCCCTATGGCTACACCTTC. It is translated as CASSLAPGTGYPYGYTF.

V and J are TRBV30 and TRBJ2-3; no firm D call. The V gene's germline CDR1 is GTSNPN and CDR2 SVGIG (reference sequence). CDR3 size: 18 residues. Trimming left V 0 bases short and J 0 bases short, with 19 bases between. The CDR3 is CAWSVGQAAIRSTDTQYF. CDR3 coding DNA: TGTGCCTGGAGTGTTGGGCAGGCCGCTATTCGTAGCACAGATACGCAGTATTTT.